What follows are 26 T cell receptor beta chains derived from one specimen sequenced in a study of early T cells in non-severe SARS-CoV-2 infection. TCRdb independently ran MiXCR on the 5' RACE reads; one entry per CDR3 protein. The data hold just over 65,000 distinct CDR3 sequences, with approximately 13% observed a single time. Sequenced material: whole blood. The source is an adult who was a healthcare worker with PCR-confirmed SARS-CoV-2 infection or an uninfected control (not recorded which).

A few counts support this clonotype. J is TRBJ2-2 and V is TRBV6-5; the D is unclear. Per germline, CDR1 MNHEY and CDR2 SVGAGI. V was clipped by 0 bases and J by 6 bases, with 2 bases between them. The CDR3 has 12 residues. The CDR3, as DNA: TGTGCCAGCAGTTACTCTGCCGGGGAGCTGTTTTTT. Its protein is CASSYSAGELFF.

This clonotype has a count of ten or more. The CDR3 DNA reads as TGTGCCAGCAGTGAAGAGACAGGGTTGGGAGCTTTCTTT. Protein: CASSEETGLGAFF. The rearrangement joins TRBV2 to TRBJ1-1, with 7 bases matching TRBD1. The length of the CDR3 is 13 residues. The V segment lost 1 base and the J segment 10 bases; nucleotides outside the gene matches: 6. Per the germline V gene, CDR1 is SNHLY and CDR2 is FYNNEI.

The chain carries TRBV7-9 and TRBJ2-3; D gene ambiguous. Trimming removed 4 bases at V and 6 bases at J, with 11 bases between. This CDR3 has 13 amino acids. CDR1 and CDR2 (germline): SEHNR, FQNEAQ (reference sequence). The CDR3 sequence: CASSSDPSDTQYF. The DNA of the CDR3 is TGTGCCAGCAGCTCCGATCCCTCGGATACGCAGTATTTT.

This clonotype was detected ten times or more. The V call is TRBV9, the J call TRBJ2-7, with 10 bases identical to TRBD1. V shed 0 bases and J 0 bases; nucleotides not matched to a gene: 3. Germline-derived CDR1 and CDR2 are SGDLS and YYNGEE. CDR3 length equals 16 residues. CDR3 nucleotides: TGTGCCAGCAGCGTAGGAGGGACAGGGGTCTCCTACGAGCAGTACTTC. Its protein product is CASSVGGTGVSYEQYF.

There are a few counts of this clonotype. The chain couples TRBV20-1 to TRBJ2-2; the D is unclear. The CDR3 is 13 residues long. Germline assignment: CDR1 DFQATT and CDR2 SNEGSKA (reference sequence). V was cut by 3 bases and J by 0 bases, with 5 bases left in between. Written as DNA, the CDR3 is TGCAGTGCTAGCGGTCCGAACACCGGGGAGCTGTTTTTT. This encodes CSASGPNTGELFF.

This clonotype has a count of ten or more. The rearrangement joins TRBV6-1 to TRBJ1-1; D gene ambiguous. CDR1 is MNHNS and CDR2 is SASEGT in the germline V gene. The CDR3 is made up of 12 amino acids. Trimming shortened V by 7 bases and J by 4 bases, and 10 bases separated the two germline ends. Here the CDR3 reads CASNRVATEAFF. The CDR3 region has the DNA TGTGCCAGCAATAGGGTAGCCACTGAAGCTTTCTTT.

The chain recombines TRBV10-3 with TRBJ2-3; D remains ambiguous. Germline V gives CDR1 ENHRY, CDR2 SYGVKD. The CDR3 sequence is 15 residues long. The V end was cut by 4 bases, the J end by 0 bases, with 11 bases between. The CDR3 coding sequence is TGTGCCATCAGTGTGGCGCCTACTAGCACAGATACGCAGTATTTT. It encodes CAISVAPTSTDTQYF.

This clonotype was detected ten times or more. The chain carries TRBV28 and TRBJ2-6; either TRBD1 or TRBD2 may supply D (5 bases each). The CDR3 contains 16 residues. Germline V lookup: CDR1 MDHEN, CDR2 SYDVKM. Trimming cost V 8 bases and J 0 bases, with 14 bases left between them. The CDR3 DNA reads as TGTGCCAGCGGTCGGGGCTCGGACTCTGGGGCCAACGTCCTGACTTTC. Amino acid sequence: CASGRGSDSGANVLTF.

The CDR3 sequence is CASSAPGRVNEQYF. CDR3 sequence (DNA): TGTGCCAGCAGTGCCCCAGGGAGAGTTAACGAGCAGTACTTC. This chain links TRBV28 with TRBJ2-7; D could derive from TRBD1 or TRBD2 (5 bases each). Trimming shortened V by 5 bases and J by 5 bases, and 16 bases separated the two germline ends. Germline CDR1 and CDR2: MDHEN and SYDVKM. This CDR3 comprises 14 residues. Looking up the rest from reference TRBV28 and TRBJ2-7 gives the full variable domain: DVKVTQSSRYLVKRTGEKVFLECVQDMDHENMFWYRQDPGLGLRLIYFSYDVKMKEKGDIPEGYSVSREKKERFSLILESASTNQTSMYLCASSAPGRVNEQYFGPGTRLTVT.

J is TRBJ2-1 and V is TRBV6-2 or TRBV6-3, with a weak D call TRBD1 (6 bases). In germline, CDR1 is MNHEY, CDR2 SVGEGT. The CDR3 is 13 residues long. V was clipped by 4 bases and J by 9 bases, with 13 bases between them. CDR3: CASSSRIRGEQFF. In nucleotides, the CDR3 is TGTGCCAGCAGTTCGCGAATCAGGGGTGAGCAGTTCTTC.

This clonotype was seen repeatedly, ten times or more. The V gene is TRBV29-1, the J gene TRBJ2-5; D uncertain. CDR3 length equals 15 residues. The ends were cut back, 4 bases at V and 5 bases at J, with 20 bases in the middle. Germline CDR1 reads SQVTM; CDR2 reads ANQGSEA. The DNA of the CDR3 is TGCAGCGTTGCCCAATCCCCCGGACGAGAGGAGACCCAGTACTTC. It encodes CSVAQSPGREETQYF.

This clonotype was seen only a few times. The rearrangement links TRBV12-3 or TRBV12-4 to TRBJ1-1; no reliable D call. V was clipped by 6 bases and J by 1 base, with 18 bases between them. CDR3 length: 16 residues. CDR3 amino acids: CASSGAGRKWNTEAFF. In DNA, the CDR3 is TGTGCCAGCAGCGGAGCGGGCCGTAAGTGGAACACTGAAGCTTTCTTT.

This clonotype was seen only a few times. The V gene is TRBV3-1, the J gene TRBJ2-7, with D maybe TRBD1 (6 bases). V lost 1 base, J lost 4 bases, and 23 bases lay in between. Germline V gene sequence: CDR1 LGHDT, CDR2 YNNKEL (reference sequence). The CDR3 has 18 residues. The CDR3 protein is CASSQARGDPRGGYEQYF. For the CDR3, the DNA is TGTGCCAGCAGCCAAGCAAGAGGGGACCCAAGAGGGGGTTACGAGCAGTACTTC.

This clonotype came up many times. The chain employs TRBV20-1 and TRBJ2-7; 7 bases fit TRBD1. The CDR3 is 15 amino acids. J lost 2 bases, V lost 3 bases, and 10 bases had no gene match. Germline CDR1 DFQATT, CDR2 SNEGSKA (reference sequence). CDR3 sequence (DNA): TGCAGTGCTAGGTTACCCGGGACAGTAACCTACGAGCAGTACTTC. Amino acids: CSARLPGTVTYEQYF.

The sample holds a few counts of this clonotype. The rearrangement joins TRBV21-1 to TRBJ2-4; TRBD1 is the table's D call, not checked against the DNA. TRBV21-1 has pseudogene status. This CDR3 has 11 amino acids. DNA of the CDR3: TGTGCCAGCAGCATCCGGGACAAGGAGTACTTC. Translating it yields CASSIRDKEYF.

The chain carries TRBV7-9 and TRBJ2-7, with 11 positions matching TRBD2. V shed 5 bases and J 1 base; nucleotides not matched to a gene: 4. CDR1 and CDR2 from the germline V gene are SEHNR and FQNEAQ (reference sequence). The CDR3 consists of 15 residues. The chain's CDR3 is CASSPLAGESYEQYF. The CDR3 nucleotides are TGTGCCAGCAGCCCACTAGCGGGGGAATCCTACGAGCAGTACTTC.

This clonotype occurred many times. The chain has TRBV28 and TRBJ1-1; tentatively, D is TRBD1 (6 bases). From germline, CDR1 is MDHEN and CDR2 SYDVKM. This CDR3 spans 14 amino acids. The V end lost 4 bases, the J end lost 0 bases, and 9 bases lay between the germline ends. The DNA of the CDR3 is TGTGCCAGCAGTTCAACAGGGTTGAACACTGAAGCTTTCTTT. Amino acid sequence: CASSSTGLNTEAFF.

The chain employs TRBV10-3 and TRBJ2-2; the D is unclear. The germline CDR1 and CDR2 sequences are ENHRY and SYGVKD. This CDR3 has 15 residues. Trimming removed 1 base at V and 4 bases at J, with 10 bases between. The CDR3 here is CAISEWQAFTGELFF. CDR3 sequence (DNA): TGTGCCATCAGTGAGTGGCAGGCTTTCACCGGGGAGCTGTTTTTT.

This clonotype was seen only a few times. This chain links TRBV20-1 with TRBJ2-3; 7 nucleotides match TRBD2. The CDR3 length is 15 residues. The germline V gene encodes CDR1 DFQATT and CDR2 SNEGSKA (reference sequence). The J segment lost 1 base and the V segment lost 0 bases, leaving 4 bases of the junction unmatched. CDR3 sequence reads: CSARDRTRGTDTQYF. The CDR3 DNA reads TGCAGTGCTAGAGATCGGACTAGGGGCACAGATACGCAGTATTTT.

The J gene is TRBJ2-1, the V gene TRBV5-6; TRBD1 might be the D (5 bases). The CDR3 is 16 residues long. The V end was cut by 4 bases, the J end by 4 bases, with 18 bases between. Germline V gives CDR1 SGHDT, CDR2 YYEEEE. CDR3: CASSPPGRVNYNEQFF. In nucleotides, the CDR3 is TGTGCCAGCAGCCCCCCCGGCAGGGTGAATTACAATGAGCAGTTCTTC.

Many counts were recorded for this clonotype. The J gene is TRBJ2-5, the V gene TRBV20-1; no clear D gene. V was pared by 3 bases and J by 1 base, with 15 bases between. The germline CDR1 and CDR2 sequences are DFQATT and SNEGSKA (reference sequence). The CDR3 totals 15 residues. The CDR3 nucleotides are TGCAGTGCTAGTTCTGGCAGGCCGGTCCAAGAGACCCAGTACTTC. Amino acid sequence: CSASSGRPVQETQYF.

This clonotype appeared many times. CDR3 sequence: CASSRPGTAKETQYF. Here the CDR3 DNA reads TGTGCCAGCAGTCGCCCCGGGACAGCTAAAGAGACCCAGTACTTC. This chain connects TRBV28 to TRBJ2-5; 7 bases match TRBD1. The CDR3 is 15 amino acids. V lost 5 bases to trimming and J lost 3 bases; unmatched junction nucleotides: 9. Germline V gene sequence: CDR1 MDHEN, CDR2 SYDVKM.

The chain joins TRBV29-1 to TRBJ2-5; D is ambiguous. CDR1 and CDR2 (germline): SQVTM, ANQGSEA. CDR3 length equals 12 residues. Trimming left V 4 bases short and J 1 base short, with 7 bases between. The CDR3 is CSVVRSQETQYF. As DNA, the CDR3 is TGCAGCGTTGTTCGGAGCCAAGAGACCCAGTACTTC. Variable domain in full (rest from reference TRBV29-1 and TRBJ2-5): SAVISQKPSRDICQRGTSLTIQCQVDSQVTMMFWYRQQPGQSLTLIATANQGSEATYESGFVIDKFPISRPNLTFSTLTVSNMSPEDSSIYLCSVVRSQETQYFGPGTRLLVL.

This clonotype was detected a few times. The rearrangement links TRBV12-3 or TRBV12-4 to TRBJ2-1; D is uncertain. The CDR3 totals 12 residues. V lost 5 bases, J lost 7 bases, and 9 bases lay in between. CDR3 sequence (DNA): TGTGCCAGCAGTAGTTGGGGTAATGAGCAGTTCTTC. It is translated as CASSSWGNEQFF.

Many counts were recorded for this clonotype. The rearrangement uses TRBV12-3 or TRBV12-4 and TRBJ1-1, with D possibly being TRBD1 (5 bases). Trimming removed 6 bases at V and 1 base at J, with 12 bases between. The CDR3 runs 14 residues. The DNA for the CDR3 is TGTGCCAGCAGCACGGGGCGGTGGAACACTGAAGCTTTCTTT. Translated: CASSTGRWNTEAFF.

V gene TRBV7-2 combines with J gene TRBJ2-2; D unclear. Trimming removed 5 bases from V and 7 bases from J, with 11 bases in between. The germline V gene encodes CDR1 SGHTA and CDR2 FQGNSA. The CDR3 runs 13 residues. CDR3 nucleotides: TGTGCCAGCAGCCCGCCGGTCGTCGGGGAGCTGTTTTTT. Its translation: CASSPPVVGELFF.